This T cell receptor (beta chain) was captured in a study of Graves' ophthalmopathy and Graves' hyperthyroidism. Ophthalmopathy in the donors was of moderate-to-severe activity, with CAS ≥3, NOSPECS ≥4 and duration under 3 months. Researchers turned away patients with other autoimmune diseases, uncontrolled infections, pregnancy or lactation. RNA transcripts yielded amplified TCR beta CDR3 regions. HTBI primers were used in a first-round RT-PCR, which preceded a second-round multiplex PCR. Each CDR3 protein is one row after TCRdb ran MiXCR on the multiplex PCR reads. Of almost 750,000 distinct CDR3 sequences in the sample, roughly two fifths are singletons; the top ten hold about 40%. Specimen: peripheral blood. This TCR came from an adult man with Graves' ophthalmopathy.

CDR3 nucleotides: TGTGCCATCAGTCGGGGTTCGCTGGGGGCTGAAAAACTGTTTTTT. This translates into CAISRGSLGAEKLFF. The V call is TRBV10-3, the J call TRBJ1-4; D is perhaps TRBD1 (6 bases). CDR1 is ENHRY, CDR2 SYGVKD, per germline. This CDR3 is built from 15 residues. Trimming left V 5 bases short and J 7 bases short, with 17 bases between.